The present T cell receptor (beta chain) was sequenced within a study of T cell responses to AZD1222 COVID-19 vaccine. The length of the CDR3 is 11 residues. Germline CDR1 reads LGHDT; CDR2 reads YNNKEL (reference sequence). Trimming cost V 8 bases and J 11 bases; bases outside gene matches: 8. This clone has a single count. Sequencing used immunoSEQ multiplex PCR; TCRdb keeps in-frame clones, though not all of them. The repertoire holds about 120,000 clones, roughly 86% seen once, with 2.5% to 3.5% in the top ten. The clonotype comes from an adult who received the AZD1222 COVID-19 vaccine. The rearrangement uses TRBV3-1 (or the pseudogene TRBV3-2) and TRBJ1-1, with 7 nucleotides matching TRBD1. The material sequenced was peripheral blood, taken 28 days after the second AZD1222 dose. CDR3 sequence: CASGQASEAFF. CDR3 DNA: TGTGCCAGCGGACAGGCCTCGGAGGCTTTCTTT.